A single sample is the source of the 19 T cell receptor beta chains below, sequenced in a study of shared T cell receptors in the human thymus. Libraries were prepared by immunoSEQ multiplex PCR; TCRdb keeps only in-frame clonotypes and omits some of them. This sample has hundreds of thousands of clones; 70% to 80% occur once, and the top ten carry around 0.013%. These sequences were also reported in another study, on human thymus T cells.

Material for sequencing was thymocytes. These receptors originate from a boy under two years old with a congenital heart defect.

The gene calls are TRBV6-5 and TRBJ1-1; D remains unclear. The CDR3 contains 11 residues. Trimming pared 8 bases from V and 1 base from J, leaving 5 bases between. CDR1 is MNHEY, CDR2 SVGAGI, per germline. CDR3 amino acids: CASVRNTEAFF. In DNA form, the CDR3 reads TGTGCCAGCGTGAGGAACACTGAAGCTTTCTTT.

CDR3 nucleotide sequence: TGTGCCAGCAGTTTCCCTTTAGATAGGGGCGGGGGCTACGAGCAGTACTTC. Amino acids: CASSFPLDRGGGYEQYF. The J gene is TRBJ2-7, the V gene TRBV28; 7 nucleotides line up with TRBD2. The CDR3 extends over 17 amino acids. V gave up 3 bases and J gave up 3 bases; unmatched junction bases: 14. Germline V gives CDR1 MDHEN, CDR2 SYDVKM.

This clone was counted a single time. Written as DNA, the CDR3 is TGTGCCAGCAGCTTAGATAAGGCAGGTCTTGGGTATGGCTACACCTTC. This codes for CASSLDKAGLGYGYTF. The chain combines TRBV11-3 with TRBJ1-2, with D hard to call. V was pared by 0 bases and J by 5 bases, with 16 bases between. Germline V gene sequence: CDR1 SGHNT, CDR2 YENEEA. The CDR3 totals 16 residues.

This rearrangement joins TRBV5-4 to TRBJ2-5; a possible D gene is TRBD1 (7 bases). This CDR3 is 14 amino acids long. Germline CDR1 SGHNT, CDR2 YYREEE (reference sequence). With 4 bases removed from V and 3 bases from J, the gap between germline ends came to 13 bases. In DNA, the CDR3 is TGTGCCAGCAGCACCCAGGGGGGAAAAGAGACCCAGTACTTC. It codes for CASSTQGGKETQYF.

This clone turned up a few times. This sequence joins TRBV12-5 and TRBJ1-4; a weak D match, TRBD1 (6 bases). V was trimmed by 5 bases and J by 12 bases, leaving 16 bases between them. The CDR3 covers 13 residues. Germline V gene sequence: CDR1 LGHNT, CDR2 FRNRAP. The CDR3 DNA reads as TGTGCTAGTGGTCTCCCTCCAGGGGTGGAACTGTTTTTT. Protein: CASGLPPGVELFF.

This clone was counted a few times. The chain combines TRBV5-6 with TRBJ2-4, with D possibly being TRBD1 (6 bases). Trimming removed 4 bases from V and 0 bases from J, with 14 bases in between. The CDR3 sequence is 16 residues long. Germline V CDR1 and CDR2: SGHDT, YYEEEE. The CDR3 is CASSLITGLAKNIQYF. The DNA of the CDR3 is TGTGCCAGCAGCCTAATTACAGGGCTAGCCAAAAACATTCAGTACTTC. Variable domain in full (rest from reference TRBV5-6 and TRBJ2-4): DAGVTQSPTHLIKTRGQQVTLRCSPKSGHDTVSWYQQALGQGPQFIFQYYEEEERQRGNFPDRFSGHQFPNYSSELNVNALLLGDSALYLCASSLITGLAKNIQYFGAGTRLSVL.

This clone was counted a single time. The rearrangement uses TRBV5-6 and TRBJ1-2, with a possible D match to TRBD1 (5 bases). The CDR3 is 16 amino acids. CDR1 SGHDT and CDR2 YYEEEE come from the germline V gene. The V end lost 0 bases, the J end lost 5 bases, and 17 bases lay between the germline ends. The CDR3 bases are TGTGCCAGCAGCTTGGACCGACAGCCCTTACGTTATGGCTACACCTTC. Protein sequence: CASSLDRQPLRYGYTF.

J is TRBJ2-1 and V is TRBV10-1; 7 bases line up with TRBD2. Trimming cost V 4 bases and J 6 bases; bases outside gene matches: 3. The CDR3 runs 13 residues. The V gene's germline CDR1 is WNHNN and CDR2 SYGVQD (reference sequence). The CDR3 DNA sequence: TGCGCCAGCAGTGTTGCGGGAGTCAATGAGCAGTTCTTC. It encodes CASSVAGVNEQFF.

This chain joins TRBV5-8 and TRBJ1-5; D might be TRBD1 (5 bases). V was shortened by 4 bases and J by 6 bases, with 11 bases between the two germline ends. From germline, CDR1 is SGHTS and CDR2 YDEGEE. This CDR3 has 13 residues. CDR3 in amino acids: CASSGGGAQPQHF. In nucleotides, the CDR3 is TGTGCCAGCAGCGGAGGAGGGGCTCAGCCCCAGCATTTT.

V and J are TRBV5-6 and TRBJ2-7; 7 bases are a match to TRBD2. V trimming: 4 bases; J trimming: 2 bases; junction bases outside the gene matches: 15. This CDR3 region has 17 residues. Germline V gene lookup returns CDR1 SGHDT and CDR2 YYEEEE. CDR3: CASSLGVREANPYEQYF. CDR3 coding DNA: TGTGCCAGCAGCCTGGGGGTACGGGAGGCCAACCCCTACGAGCAGTACTTC.

This clone occurred a few times. This rearrangement joins TRBV15 to TRBJ2-1, with a weak D call TRBD1 (6 bases). The CDR3 length is 15 residues. V gave up 0 bases and J gave up 10 bases, with 16 bases separating them. Germline V lookup: CDR1 LNHNV, CDR2 YYDKDF (reference sequence). CDR3 region: CATSRDPTFGQEQFF. The CDR3 coding sequence is TGTGCCACCAGCAGAGATCCTACCTTCGGACAGGAGCAGTTCTTC.

J is TRBJ2-7 and V is TRBV5-6; 7 bases are a match to TRBD1. Looked up from germline, CDR1 is SGHDT and CDR2 is YYEEEE. J lost 0 bases, V lost 4 bases, and 4 bases had no gene match. The CDR3 totals 14 residues. CDR3: CASSPQGSSYEQYF. CDR3 in DNA: TGTGCCAGCAGCCCACAGGGGAGCTCCTACGAGCAGTACTTC.

The sample holds a few counts of this clone. V usage is TRBV30 and J usage is TRBJ1-1; the match to TRBD1 covers 7 bases. Germline CDR1 reads GTSNPN; CDR2 reads SVGIG (reference sequence). The CDR3 sequence is 16 residues long. V gave up 4 bases and J gave up 0 bases; unmatched junction bases: 11. CDR3 nucleotide sequence: TGTGCCTGGATAAAGGGGACAGTAAAGTTGAACACTGAAGCTTTCTTT. Translation: CAWIKGTVKLNTEAFF.

This clone was counted a few times. The rearrangement joins TRBV5-5 to TRBJ2-7; TRBD1 matches at 12 bases. The CDR3 length is 17 residues. In germline, CDR1 is SGHKS, CDR2 YYEKEE (reference sequence). V trimming: 4 bases; J trimming: 0 bases; junction bases outside the gene matches: 8. CDR3 nucleotides: TGTGCCAGCAGCCCAGGGACAGGGGGCGGCCCCTCCTACGAGCAGTACTTC. Translated: CASSPGTGGGPSYEQYF.

The chain employs TRBV7-2 and TRBJ2-7; tentatively, D is TRBD1 (5 bases). Germline-derived CDR1 and CDR2 are SGHTA and FQGNSA. The CDR3 contains 17 residues. V lost 4 bases and J 2 bases, leaving 21 bases between the germline ends. CDR3 amino acids: CASSSTWARERTYEQYF. In DNA form, the CDR3 reads TGTGCCAGCAGCTCCACCTGGGCCAGGGAAAGGACCTACGAGCAGTACTTC.

CDR3 residues: CASSPTDPSIETQYF. The CDR3, as DNA: TGCGCCAGCAGCCCTACAGACCCTTCCATAGAGACCCAGTACTTC. The chain joins TRBV5-1 to TRBJ2-5, with D unresolved. The V end was cut by 4 bases, the J end by 4 bases, with 17 bases between. Germline V gives CDR1 SGHRS, CDR2 YFSETQ. There are 15 residues in the CDR3.

V and J are TRBV14 and TRBJ1-1; 7 bases align to TRBD1. V shed 3 bases and J 0 bases; nucleotides not matched to a gene: 10. Per the germline V gene, CDR1 is SGHDN and CDR2 is FVKESK. This CDR3 has 17 amino acids. In nucleotides, the CDR3 is TGTGCCAGCAGCCATGTCCCGGGACAGCGTATGAACACTGAAGCTTTCTTT. This sequence encodes CASSHVPGQRMNTEAFF.

The V gene is TRBV28, the J gene TRBJ1-3; D is perhaps TRBD1 (6 bases). The germline V gene has CDR1 MDHEN and CDR2 SYDVKM. The V gene lost 6 bases and the J gene lost 2 bases, with 14 bases spanning the gap. This CDR3 is built from 15 residues. The chain's CDR3 is CASRATGFPGNTIYF. The CDR3 DNA reads TGTGCCAGCAGGGCCACAGGGTTCCCTGGAAACACCATATATTTT.

The rearrangement uses TRBV30 and TRBJ1-2, with unresolved D. The CDR3 length is 17 residues. V was trimmed by 5 bases and J by 4 bases, leaving 26 bases between them. The germline V gene encodes CDR1 GTSNPN and CDR2 SVGIG (reference sequence). In nucleotides, the CDR3 is TGTGCCTGGTTGGCGACGGAGGCAAGGCTATCCCTCTATGGCTACACCTTC. Its translation: CAWLATEARLSLYGYTF.